The 32 T cell receptor beta chains below all came from one sample that was sequenced in a study of T-cell memory formation after mild COVID-19. MiXCR, applied by TCRdb to the 5' RACE reads, yields one record per CDR3 protein. The sample lists approximately 60,000 distinct CDR3 sequences, 9.5% seen once, with roughly 1.2% in the top ten. What was sequenced was PBMCs or a T cell subset sorted from them (not recorded which). The receptors here all came from a young man who had mild COVID-19 (a few samples of this study predate the infection). Cell type and time point are not known.

The gene calls are TRBV12-3 or TRBV12-4 and TRBJ1-6, with 8 bases lining up with TRBD1. CDR3 length: 14 residues. The trim removed 3 bases at V and 7 bases at J, leaving 2 bases unmatched. The CDR3 coding sequence is TGTGCCAGCAGTTTCGGACAGGGAAATTCACCCCTCCACTTT. Protein sequence: CASSFGQGNSPLHF.

The chain has TRBV18 and TRBJ1-1; no definite D call. Trimming took off 2 bases at V and 5 bases at J, with 12 bases between the two ends. CDR3 length equals 14 residues. In germline, CDR1 is KGHSH, CDR2 LQKENI. CDR3 sequence: CASSPEGTGTEAFF. CDR3 bases: TGTGCCAGCTCACCAGAGGGCACCGGGACTGAAGCTTTCTTT.

This clonotype was found a few times. The rearrangement uses TRBV20-1 and TRBJ1-2, with 8 positions matching TRBD1. This CDR3 is built from 13 residues. CDR1 DFQATT and CDR2 SNEGSKA come from the germline V gene (reference sequence). Trimming removed 6 bases from V and 4 bases from J; junction bases left unmatched: 7. CDR3 in DNA: TGCAGTGCGAACAGGGGGGTTGGCTATGGCTACACCTTC. Protein: CSANRGVGYGYTF.

The sample holds a few counts of this clonotype. CDR3 residues: CASSWGQTDTQYF. CDR3 in DNA: TGCGCCAGCAGCTGGGGACAGACAGATACGCAGTATTTT. The chain combines TRBV5-1 with TRBJ2-3; 7 nucleotides agree with TRBD1. The CDR3 has 13 residues. In germline, CDR1 is SGHRS, CDR2 YFSETQ. The V segment lost 3 bases and the J segment 3 bases; nucleotides outside the gene matches: 1. The whole variable domain, remainder taken from reference TRBV5-1 and TRBJ2-3, is KAGVTQTPRYLIKTRGQQVTLSCSPISGHRSVSWYQQTPGQGLQFLFEYFSETQRNKGNFPGRFSGRQFSNSRSEMNVSTLELGDSALYLCASSWGQTDTQYFGPGTRLTVL.

Sample share makes this clonotype medium-sized. V gene TRBV4-2 combines with J gene TRBJ2-7; D may be TRBD1 (6 bases). The CDR3 consists of 17 residues. From germline, CDR1 is LGHNA and CDR2 YNFKEQ. Trimming shortened V by 0 bases and J by 0 bases, and 15 bases separated the two germline ends. In nucleotides, the CDR3 is TGTGCCAGCAGCCAAGAAGGTTGGGGGCAGAGCTCCTACGAGCAGTACTTC. It yields the protein CASSQEGWGQSSYEQYF.

This clonotype appeared a few times. The chain recombines TRBV6-5 with TRBJ2-5; 8 bases fit TRBD2. This CDR3 spans 12 amino acids. V lost 10 bases, J lost 7 bases, and 8 bases stayed unmatched. Germline V gene sequence: CDR1 MNHEY, CDR2 SVGAGI. The CDR3 DNA reads TGTGCCACACTTAGCGGGGCCAGGACCCAGTACTTC. Translation: CATLSGARTQYF.

In its sample, this clonotype was seen many times. V and J are TRBV4-2 and TRBJ1-2; 9 bases agree with TRBD1. The CDR3 loop spans 18 amino acids. Germline values: CDR1 LGHNA, CDR2 YNFKEQ. The J segment lost 3 bases and the V segment lost 4 bases, leaving 15 bases of the junction unmatched. CDR3 sequence (DNA): TGTGCCAGCAGCCTCGTCGGAGGGGACAGGGAGGGCTACTATGGCTACACCTTC. Protein: CASSLVGGDREGYYGYTF.

V and J are TRBV5-6 and TRBJ2-3; D unresolved. CDR1 SGHDT and CDR2 YYEEEE come from the germline V gene. V lost 5 bases to trimming and J lost 8 bases, with 12 bases between them. This CDR3 has 12 residues. CDR3 amino acids: CASRKSGFTQYF. As DNA, the CDR3 is TGTGCCAGCAGGAAAAGTGGTTTTACGCAGTATTTT.

This rearrangement joins TRBV6-5 to TRBJ2-3; D is unresolved. The CDR3 covers 15 residues. Germline CDR1 MNHEY, CDR2 SVGAGI. V was clipped by 5 bases and J by 6 bases, with 18 bases between them. The DNA for the CDR3 is TGTGCCAGCAGTCGCGGAAGGGTGGGGATGGATACGCAGTATTTT. It yields the protein CASSRGRVGMDTQYF.

This clonotype was seen many times. This chain connects TRBV24-1 to TRBJ2-1; D unclear. Trimming took 7 bases from V and 1 from J, leaving 16 bases between them. The CDR3 has 16 amino acids. Germline CDR1 KGHDR, CDR2 SFDVKD. CDR3 sequence: CATSAWGGLSYNEQFF. The CDR3 coding sequence is TGTGCCACCAGCGCGTGGGGTGGGCTTTCCTACAATGAGCAGTTCTTC.

This clonotype was seen repeatedly, ten times or more. The rearrangement joins TRBV12-3 or TRBV12-4 to TRBJ2-6; D not certain. The V end was cut by 6 bases, the J end by 0 bases, with 9 bases between. The CDR3 is made up of 15 amino acids. In DNA, the CDR3 is TGTGCCAGCAGCCTGTCTTCCTCTGGGGCCAACGTCCTGACTTTC. Its translation is CASSLSSSGANVLTF.

This clonotype was seen a handful of times. The genes are TRBV5-1 and TRBJ2-3; weak D call: TRBD1 (6 bases). The CDR3 is made up of 13 amino acids. The V end was cut by 7 bases, the J end by 4 bases, with 13 bases between. Looked up from germline, CDR1 is SGHRS and CDR2 is YFSETQ. CDR3 loop: CASRGEGADTQYF. The DNA of the CDR3 is TGCGCCAGCCGGGGTGAGGGGGCAGATACGCAGTATTTT.

This clonotype was observed a few times. CDR3 DNA: TGTGCCAGCAGTTTGCCCGCGGCGCCCAGGGGCTACACCTTC. It is translated as CASSLPAAPRGYTF. The rearrangement joins TRBV12-3 or TRBV12-4 to TRBJ1-2; D unresolved. V was clipped by 3 bases and J by 8 bases, with 16 bases between them. The CDR3 extends over 14 amino acids.

In its sample, this clonotype was seen a few times. J is TRBJ2-5 and V is TRBV20-1; 8 bases are a match to TRBD2. With V trimmed by 0 bases and J by 8 bases, 14 bases remained unmatched. Looked up from germline, CDR1 is DFQATT and CDR2 is SNEGSKA (reference sequence). This CDR3 comprises 16 residues. CDR3 sequence reads: CSARDPGGAGEGTQYF. The DNA for the CDR3 is TGCAGTGCTAGAGATCCTGGGGGAGCGGGGGAGGGAACCCAGTACTTC.

The CDR3 coding sequence is TGTGCCAGCAGCTTGGACGGTAGGCGAAGGATCGTGGACACTGAAGCTTTCTTT. It yields the protein CASSLDGRRRIVDTEAFF. V and J are TRBV5-5 and TRBJ1-1, with unresolved D. Looked up from germline, CDR1 is SGHKS and CDR2 is YYEKEE (reference sequence). V was trimmed by 0 bases and J by 3 bases, leaving 21 bases between them. The CDR3 is made up of 18 amino acids.

This chain uses TRBV7-2 with TRBJ1-2, with D perhaps TRBD1 (5 bases). This CDR3 comprises 15 residues. Trimming left V 7 bases short and J 4 bases short, with 19 bases between. Germline CDR1 reads SGHTA; CDR2 reads FQGNSA. CDR3 DNA sequence: TGTGCCAGCACCATACCGGGGGGAGGGTCCTATGGCTACACCTTC. Its protein product is CASTIPGGGSYGYTF.

Only a few counts were recorded for this clonotype. CDR3 nucleotide sequence: TGCAGTGCTAGAGCTAACGGGCTAGCGGGGACCGCCTACAATGAGCAGTTCTTC. It translates to CSARANGLAGTAYNEQFF. The V and J genes are TRBV20-1 and TRBJ2-1, with 9 bases that match TRBD2. J gave up 2 bases and V 1 base, and 12 bases lay outside the gene matches. This CDR3 contains 18 residues. The germline gives CDR1 DFQATT, CDR2 SNEGSKA (reference sequence).

The J gene is TRBJ2-7, the V gene TRBV6-2 or TRBV6-3; the D gene is possibly TRBD1 (6 bases). The V end lost 7 bases, the J end lost 3 bases, and 13 bases lay between the germline ends. The CDR3 loop spans 13 amino acids. CDR1 and CDR2 from the germline V gene are MNHEY and SVGEGT. CDR3 nucleotides: TGTGCCAGCACCCGGGGACAATTCTACGAGCAGTACGTC. Translation gives CASTRGQFYEQYV.

This clonotype was seen more than once but under ten times. V and J are TRBV7-6 and TRBJ1-5; D unclear. V lost 1 base and J lost 5, with 12 bases in between. The CDR3 has 15 amino acids. CDR1 is SGHVS and CDR2 is FNYEAQ in the germline V gene. This CDR3 reads CASSLVAGRDQPQHF. For the CDR3, the DNA is TGTGCCAGCAGCTTAGTGGCGGGGAGGGATCAGCCCCAGCATTTT.

The genes are TRBV5-4 and TRBJ2-2; 7 bases match TRBD1. In germline, CDR1 is SGHNT, CDR2 YYREEE (reference sequence). Trimming took 2 bases from V and 7 from J; bases not matched to a gene: 2. The CDR3 runs to 13 residues. The CDR3 region is CASSLGGIGELFF. The CDR3 bases are TGTGCCAGCAGCTTAGGGGGCATCGGGGAGCTGTTTTTT.

This clonotype was counted only a few times. This chain links TRBV6-1 with TRBJ2-7; 9 bases match TRBD1. The V gene end was trimmed by 3 bases and the J gene end by 0 bases; junction bases not matched to a gene: 12. The CDR3 length is 18 residues. CDR1 and CDR2 from the germline V gene are MNHNS and SASEGT. In DNA, the CDR3 is TGTGCCAGCAGTGATATCCCCCCAGGGACAGGGAGCTCCTACGAGCAGTACTTC. Translating it yields CASSDIPPGTGSSYEQYF.

This chain joins TRBV29-1 and TRBJ2-5; TRBD2 matches at 11 bases. The germline V gene encodes CDR1 SQVTM and CDR2 ANQGSEA. The CDR3 is 14 residues long. J was trimmed by 3 bases and V by 7 bases; bases with no gene match: 7. The CDR3 here is CSAWGTSGKETQYF. The CDR3, as DNA: TGCAGCGCATGGGGGACTAGCGGAAAAGAGACCCAGTACTTC. Full variable domain (outside the CDR3, taken from reference TRBV29-1 and TRBJ2-5): SAVISQKPSRDICQRGTSLTIQCQVDSQVTMMFWYRQQPGQSLTLIATANQGSEATYESGFVIDKFPISRPNLTFSTLTVSNMSPEDSSIYLCSAWGTSGKETQYFGPGTRLLVL.

This sequence joins TRBV9 and TRBJ2-3, with 10 bases fitting TRBD2. The CDR3 is made up of 16 amino acids. Germline values: CDR1 SGDLS, CDR2 YYNGEE. The ends lost 4 bases at V and 6 bases at J; junction bases unmatched: 11. The CDR3 reads CASSPSRSSGGDTQYF. DNA of the CDR3: TGTGCCAGCAGCCCTAGCAGAAGTAGCGGGGGGGATACGCAGTATTTT.

The sample holds a few counts of this clonotype. The chain is built from TRBV19 and TRBJ2-2, with 11 nucleotides matching TRBD2. The CDR3 is made up of 17 amino acids. Germline V gene data show CDR1 as LNHDA and CDR2 as SQIVND (reference sequence). The ends lost 2 bases at V and 4 bases at J; junction bases unmatched: 6. This CDR3 reads CASSIILAGESTGELFF. The CDR3 nucleotides read TGTGCCAGTAGTATAATACTAGCGGGGGAGAGCACCGGGGAGCTGTTTTTT.

The rearrangement links TRBV4-3 to TRBJ1-5; no clear D. Germline V CDR1 and CDR2: LGHNA, YSLEER. V was shortened by 0 bases and J by 9 bases, with 15 bases between the two germline ends. The CDR3 runs 15 residues. The CDR3 coding sequence is TGCGCCAGCAGCCAAGATGCCAGGCAGACATGGCCCCAGCATTTT. Amino acids: CASSQDARQTWPQHF.

This clonotype was seen a few times. This chain joins TRBV29-1 and TRBJ2-3; D may be TRBD2 (7 bases). Germline V CDR1 and CDR2: SQVTM, ANQGSEA. The CDR3 is made up of 18 amino acids. V lost 4 bases and J lost 0, with 23 bases in between. The CDR3 loop reads CSVGGGGIDRQSTDTQYF. CDR3 nucleotides: TGCAGCGTTGGGGGCGGGGGTATAGACAGGCAGAGCACAGATACGCAGTATTTT.

This clonotype was detected many times. V usage is TRBV25-1 and J usage is TRBJ2-7; the D gene is possibly TRBD2 (6 bases). The V gene's germline CDR1 is MGHDK and CDR2 SYGVNS. The CDR3 runs 15 residues. V was clipped by 2 bases and J by 2 bases, with 13 bases between them. Here the CDR3 DNA reads TGTGCCAGCAGTGAACTGGAGGGAATCCCCTACGAGCAGTACTTC. Encoded protein: CASSELEGIPYEQYF.

This clonotype was counted a few times. The J gene is TRBJ2-5, the V gene TRBV11-2; 13 nucleotides agree with TRBD2. The CDR3 consists of 20 residues. The V gene's germline CDR1 is SGHAT and CDR2 FQNNGV. The trim removed 4 bases at V and 5 bases at J, leaving 19 bases unmatched. CDR3 nucleotide sequence: TGTGCCAGCAGCTCCACCCCGGCGGGGACTAGCGGGGCGTTCCGGGAGACCCAGTACTTC. This gives the protein CASSSTPAGTSGAFRETQYF.

The chain joins TRBV7-3 to TRBJ2-1; 7 nucleotides agree with TRBD1. V gave up 2 bases and J gave up 2 bases; unmatched junction bases: 6. The length of the CDR3 is 16 residues. Germline CDR1 and CDR2: SGHTA and FQGTGA. The DNA for the CDR3 is TGTGCCAGCAGCTTAGTTGAGGGGGCGGCCTACAATGAGCAGTTCTTC. Its protein product is CASSLVEGAAYNEQFF.

In this sample, this clonotype turned up many times. The chain employs TRBV4-1 and TRBJ2-3, with D hard to call. Trimming stripped 0 bases from V and 3 bases from J, with 7 bases between. The CDR3 runs to 14 residues. Germline V gene lookup returns CDR1 MGHRA and CDR2 YSYEKL. This CDR3 is CASSQDDITDTQYF. The CDR3 DNA is TGCGCCAGCAGCCAAGATGACATTACAGATACGCAGTATTTT.

Only a few counts were recorded for this clonotype. The V and J genes are TRBV5-1 and TRBJ1-1; no firm D call. Trimming pared 7 bases from V and 1 base from J, leaving 11 bases between. CDR3 length equals 13 residues. In germline, CDR1 is SGHRS, CDR2 YFSETQ. The CDR3 bases are TGCGCCAGCCGAACGGAACCGAACACTGAAGCTTTCTTT. Encoded protein: CASRTEPNTEAFF.

This chain links TRBV3-1 with TRBJ1-4; TRBD1 is a possible D gene (6 bases). V was cut by 2 bases and J by 5 bases, with 18 bases left in between. This CDR3 has 17 residues. Germline CDR1 is LGHDT and CDR2 is YNNKEL (reference sequence). The CDR3 loop reads CASSQNQGPKGNEKLFF. DNA of the CDR3: TGTGCCAGCAGCCAAAATCAGGGGCCCAAGGGGAATGAAAAACTGTTTTTT.